The clone carrying this TCR beta chain has just one count. Its matching antigen is unknown. Reverse transcription of roughly 0.45 to 1 ug RNA used random hexamers. Across 54 Vbeta and 13 Jbeta, TCR beta CDR3 was amplified with immunoSEQ multiplex PCR. TCRdb ran MiXCR on the immunoSEQ multiplex PCR reads and lists one entry per CDR3 protein. The sample comprises 300,000 or so distinct CDR3 sequences, 92% of which are singletons, and roughly 0.059% rests with the top ten. This entry belongs to a study of CD8 T cells in Susac syndrome. General study results and limits: By the study's own acknowledgment, its TCR sequencing and HLA analysis included relatively few individuals.

CDR3 length: 16 amino acids. Trimming pared 1 base from V and 0 bases from J, leaving 10 bases between. Germline CDR1 and CDR2: SGHVS and FNYEAQ. The sequence derives from a human donor with multiple sclerosis. Specimen: CD4+ T cells from PBMCs. This chain joins TRBV7-6 and TRBJ1-3; D possibly corresponds to TRBD1 (6 bases). The CDR3 DNA reads TGTGCCAGCAGCTTAGGACAGGCTAGCTCTGGAAACACCATATATTTT. This gives the protein CASSLGQASSGNTIYF.